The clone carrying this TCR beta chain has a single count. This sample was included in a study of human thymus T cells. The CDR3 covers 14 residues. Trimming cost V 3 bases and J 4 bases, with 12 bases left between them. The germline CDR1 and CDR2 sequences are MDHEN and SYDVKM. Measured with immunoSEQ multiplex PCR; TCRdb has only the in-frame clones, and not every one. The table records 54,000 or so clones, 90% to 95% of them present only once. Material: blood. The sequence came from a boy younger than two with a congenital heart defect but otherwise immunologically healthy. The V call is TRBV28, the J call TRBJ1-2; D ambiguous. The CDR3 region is CASSFYKLGYGYTF. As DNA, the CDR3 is TGTGCCAGCAGTTTCTACAAATTGGGCTATGGCTACACCTTC.